The clone carrying this T cell receptor (beta chain) was observed a handful of times. Here immunoSEQ multiplex PCR was the method, and the copy in TCRdb shows in-frame clones only, minus some. The repertoire holds roughly 15,000 clones, roughly 73% seen once, with over 25% in the top ten. The source of the sample is a study of OX40 agonist ivuxolimab in advanced cancers. The CDR3 length is 12 residues. V was pared by 2 bases and J by 3 bases, with 5 bases between. Germline V CDR1 and CDR2: MNHNY, SVGAGI (reference sequence). The J gene is TRBJ2-7, the V gene TRBV6-6; a weak D match, TRBD1 (5 bases). The sequenced sample was CD4+ or CD8+ T cells sorted from blood, obtained in a trial of the OX40 agonist ivuxolimab. The receptor comes from an adult with an advanced solid tumor such as melanoma, head and neck, liver or kidney cancer. The CDR3 DNA sequence: TGTGCCAGCAGTTACAGGGGCTACGAGCAGTACTTC. It specifies CASSYRGYEQYF.